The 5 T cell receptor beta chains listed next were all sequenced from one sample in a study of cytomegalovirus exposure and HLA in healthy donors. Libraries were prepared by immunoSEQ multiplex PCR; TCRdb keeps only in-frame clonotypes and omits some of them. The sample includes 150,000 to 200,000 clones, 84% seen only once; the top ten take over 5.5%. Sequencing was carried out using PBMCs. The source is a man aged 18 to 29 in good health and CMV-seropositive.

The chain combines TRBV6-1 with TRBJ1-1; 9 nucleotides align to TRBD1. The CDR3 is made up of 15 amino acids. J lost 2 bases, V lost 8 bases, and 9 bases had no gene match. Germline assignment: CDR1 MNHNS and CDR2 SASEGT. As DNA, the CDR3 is TGTGCCAGCCAACAACCGGGACAGGGAAACACTGAAGCTTTCTTT. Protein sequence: CASQQPGQGNTEAFF.

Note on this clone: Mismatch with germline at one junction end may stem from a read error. CDR3 DNA: TGTGCCAGCAGTGAACAGGGTAGAGCGGGAACACACTTC. Encoded protein: CASSEQGRAGTHF. This chain links TRBV2 with TRBJ2-5, with TRBD2 matching over 7 bases. This CDR3 has 13 amino acids. Germline V gene lookup returns CDR1 SNHLY and CDR2 FYNNEI.

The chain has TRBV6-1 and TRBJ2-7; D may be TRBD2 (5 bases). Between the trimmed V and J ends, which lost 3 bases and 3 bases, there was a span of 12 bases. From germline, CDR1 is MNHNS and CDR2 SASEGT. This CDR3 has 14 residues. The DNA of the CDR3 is TGTGCCAGCAGTGAGAATTCGGGGATCTACGAGCAGTACTTC. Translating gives CASSENSGIYEQYF.

In DNA, the CDR3 is TGCGCCAGCAGCCAAGATCCGGCGGGAGACGTAGATGAGCAGTTCTTC. Translating it yields CASSQDPAGDVDEQFF. V usage is TRBV4-3 and J usage is TRBJ2-1, with TRBD2 matching 7 bases. CDR3 length: 16 amino acids. Germline CDR1 and CDR2: LGHNA and YSLEER. The trim removed 0 bases at V and 8 bases at J, leaving 10 bases unmatched.

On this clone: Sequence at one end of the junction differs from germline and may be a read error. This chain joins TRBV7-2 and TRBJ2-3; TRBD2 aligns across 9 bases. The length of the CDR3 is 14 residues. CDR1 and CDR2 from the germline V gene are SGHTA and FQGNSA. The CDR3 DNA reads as TGTGCCAGCAGCTTCGGGACTAGCATAGATACGCAGTATTTT. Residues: CASSFGTSIDTQYF.